These 12 T cell receptor beta chains were all obtained from the same sample, sequenced in a study of blood T cell repertoires in COVID-19. Only in-frame clones appear in the TCRdb table, and some are missing; sequencing was by immunoSEQ multiplex PCR. The profile shows 280,000 or so clones, approximately 91% of them singletons. The specimen was peripheral blood. Receptors were obtained from a woman aged 55-69 years with acute or convalescent COVID-19.

The genes are TRBV28 and TRBJ1-1; D gene uncertain. This CDR3 is 13 amino acids long. Germline-derived CDR1 and CDR2 are MDHEN and SYDVKM. Trimming took 7 bases from V and 6 from J, leaving 15 bases between them. As DNA, the CDR3 is TGTGCCAGCACCTTCCGGGTCTCCCCTGAAGCTTTCTTT. It yields the protein CASTFRVSPEAFF.

J is TRBJ1-2 and V is TRBV28; D remains ambiguous. V lost 3 bases and J lost 8, with 10 bases in between. CDR3 length: 12 residues. The V gene's germline CDR1 is MDHEN and CDR2 SYDVKM. The CDR3 is CASSLRREGYTF. Written as DNA, the CDR3 is TGTGCCAGCAGTTTGAGAAGGGAGGGCTACACCTTC.

The gene calls are TRBV7-2 and TRBJ2-2; weak D call: TRBD1 (6 bases). This CDR3 has 15 residues. Germline V CDR1 and CDR2: SGHTA, FQGNSA. Trimming removed 1 base from V and 4 bases from J, with 10 bases in between. CDR3 in DNA: TGTGCCAGCAGCTTAGGGGGGCGCCTCACCGGGGAGCTGTTTTTT. Translated: CASSLGGRLTGELFF.

The gene calls are TRBV6-5 and TRBJ2-2, with D possibly being TRBD1 (5 bases). Trimming removed 4 bases from V and 1 base from J, with 10 bases in between. The CDR3 spans 15 residues. Germline values: CDR1 MNHEY, CDR2 SVGAGI. CDR3 in amino acids: CASSSATGNTGELFF. As DNA, the CDR3 is TGTGCCAGCAGTTCCGCAACAGGGAACACCGGGGAGCTGTTTTTT.

The chain links TRBV3-1 (or the pseudogene TRBV3-2) to TRBJ2-7; D is perhaps TRBD1 (5 bases). The length of the CDR3 is 17 residues. V lost 1 base and J lost 2, with 18 bases in between. From germline, CDR1 is LGHDT and CDR2 YNNKEL (reference sequence). CDR3: CASSQGAGWGMAYEQYF. The CDR3 DNA is TGTGCCAGCAGCCAAGGGGCAGGGTGGGGAATGGCCTACGAGCAGTACTTC.

The chain employs TRBV3-1 (or the pseudogene TRBV3-2) and TRBJ1-1; tentatively, D is TRBD1 (6 bases). Germline V CDR1 and CDR2: LGHDT, YNNKEL (reference sequence). Trimming removed 4 bases from V and 11 bases from J, with 11 bases in between. The CDR3 runs to 11 residues. In DNA form, the CDR3 reads TGTGCCAGCAGCCCCGGACAGTTGGCTTTCTTT. It yields the protein CASSPGQLAFF.

This rearrangement joins TRBV6-4 to TRBJ1-2, with D possibly being TRBD1 (6 bases). Germline V gene data show CDR1 as MRHNA and CDR2 as SNTAGT. With 0 bases removed from V and 8 bases from J, the gap between germline ends came to 13 bases. The length of the CDR3 is 14 residues. The CDR3 sequence: CASSDSRRGGGYTF. The CDR3, as DNA: TGTGCCAGCAGTGACTCCCGCAGGGGTGGCGGCTACACCTTC.

This chain connects TRBV5-1 to TRBJ1-1, with D unresolved. V was clipped by 4 bases and J by 0 bases, with 19 bases between them. This CDR3 has 17 residues. Germline V gives CDR1 SGHRS, CDR2 YFSETQ. The CDR3 bases are TGCGCCAGCAGCCCGACGCGGGCCCCTGGGGTGAACACTGAAGCTTTCTTT. Protein product: CASSPTRAPGVNTEAFF.

In its sample, this clone was seen a few times. V usage is TRBV19 and J usage is TRBJ1-2, with no clear D. Trimming took off 7 bases at V and 7 bases at J, with 13 bases between the two ends. CDR3 length equals 12 residues. Germline V CDR1 and CDR2: LNHDA, SQIVND (reference sequence). The CDR3 DNA follows: TGTGCCAGTAACAGCTTTTGGTCTGGCTACACCTTC. This translates into CASNSFWSGYTF.

The rearrangement joins TRBV18 to TRBJ2-5; 7 nucleotides match TRBD2. The V segment lost 3 bases and the J segment 5 bases; nucleotides outside the gene matches: 6. This CDR3 is built from 14 residues. Germline CDR1 reads KGHSH; CDR2 reads LQKENI. The CDR3 sequence is CASSPSGGTETQYF. The CDR3 DNA reads as TGTGCCAGCTCACCGTCGGGGGGTACCGAGACCCAGTACTTC.

J is TRBJ1-4 and V is TRBV6-5, with 7 bases matching TRBD1. V shed 10 bases, J shed 5 bases, and the junction held 7 bases outside the gene matches. This CDR3 has 13 residues. The germline V gene encodes CDR1 MNHEY and CDR2 SVGAGI. Here the CDR3 reads CATKTGRNEKLFF. CDR3 nucleotide sequence: TGTGCCACCAAGACAGGGCGGAATGAAAAACTGTTTTTT.

There are a few counts of this clone. The genes are TRBV28 and TRBJ2-1; 8 nucleotides agree with TRBD2. The germline CDR1 and CDR2 sequences are MDHEN and SYDVKM. The CDR3 runs 15 residues. The V segment lost 7 bases and the J segment 6 bases; nucleotides outside the gene matches: 11. The CDR3 DNA follows: TGTGCCAGCAACCCACTAGCGGCTTTCCCCAATGAGCAGTTCTTC. It is translated as CASNPLAAFPNEQFF.